These 32 T cell receptor beta chains were sequenced from one sample in a study of T cell responses to AZD1222 COVID-19 vaccine. TCRdb keeps only in-frame clones here, not all; method: immunoSEQ multiplex PCR. The sample holds around 140,000 clones, 75% to 90% seen once. The specimen was peripheral blood, collected on day 0 of AZD1222 vaccination. The receptor source for this set is an adult in good health.

The rearrangement joins TRBV5-5 to TRBJ1-2; maybe TRBD1 (5 bases). Trimming removed 5 bases at V and 5 bases at J, with 22 bases between. CDR3 size: 16 residues. Germline lookup yields CDR1 SGHKS and CDR2 YYEKEE (reference sequence). The CDR3, as DNA: TGTGCCAGCAGAGAACCCGGGACCGCTTTTAAATATGGCTACACCTTC. Protein product: CASREPGTAFKYGYTF.

The chain joins TRBV5-1 to TRBJ1-2; 8 bases align to TRBD1. The germline gives CDR1 SGHRS, CDR2 YFSETQ. Trimming took 1 base from V and 8 from J; bases not matched to a gene: 13. The CDR3 consists of 16 residues. The CDR3 DNA is TGCGCCAGCAGCTTGACTTCGGGACAGGCCGTACCGGGCTACACCTTC. Its translation: CASSLTSGQAVPGYTF.

The chain links TRBV19 to TRBJ2-3; 8 positions agree with TRBD1. In germline, CDR1 is LNHDA, CDR2 SQIVND (reference sequence). Unmatched junction bases numbered 9, after V lost 6 bases and J lost 1 base. The CDR3 is made up of 16 amino acids. CDR3 region: CASRTRQGAGTDTQYF. CDR3 in DNA: TGTGCCAGTAGAACTAGGCAGGGGGCTGGCACAGATACGCAGTATTTT.

The chain is built from TRBV6-5 and TRBJ1-3, with D perhaps TRBD1 (5 bases). V dropped 8 bases and J dropped 4 bases, with 15 bases sitting between them. From germline, CDR1 is MNHEY and CDR2 SVGAGI. The CDR3 loop spans 14 amino acids. As DNA, the CDR3 is TGTGCCAGCTCCGACAGTAGATACGGAAACACCATATATTTT. Its translation: CASSDSRYGNTIYF.

The genes are TRBV29-1 and TRBJ1-5, with 7 nucleotides matching TRBD1. In germline, CDR1 is SQVTM, CDR2 ANQGSEA. Trimming removed 1 base from V and 12 bases from J; junction bases left unmatched: 0. The CDR3 extends over 10 amino acids. CDR3 in amino acids: CSVEAGGQHF. The CDR3 DNA follows: TGCAGCGTTGAAGCAGGGGGCCAGCATTTT.

As regards this clone: The same CDR3 arises from other DNA sequences in this sample as well. This chain connects TRBV5-8 to TRBJ1-2; D not certain. Looked up from germline, CDR1 is SGHTS and CDR2 is YDEGEE. This CDR3 has 10 amino acids. V lost 1 base to trimming and J lost 8 bases, with 3 bases between them. CDR3 DNA sequence: TGTGCCAGCAGCTTGTTCGGCTACACCTTC. It encodes CASSLFGYTF.

V usage is TRBV2 and J usage is TRBJ1-2; D gene uncertain. Trimming pared 2 bases from V and 2 bases from J, leaving 9 bases between. The CDR3 spans 14 residues. Germline V lookup: CDR1 SNHLY, CDR2 FYNNEI. CDR3 coding DNA: TGTGCCAGCAGTGAAACCAGTCCCAACTATGGCTACACCTTC. Its translation: CASSETSPNYGYTF.

The CDR3 nucleotides read TGTGCCAGCAGCTTTGCAGGGACCAACACTGAAGCTTTCTTT. This codes for CASSFAGTNTEAFF. The chain is built from TRBV5-6 and TRBJ1-1; weak D call: TRBD1 (5 bases). Germline values: CDR1 SGHDT, CDR2 YYEEEE. This CDR3 is built from 14 residues. V was clipped by 2 bases and J by 2 bases, with 10 bases between them.

CDR3 amino acids: CASSEAGTGTYNEQFF. CDR3 in DNA: TGTGCCAGCAGTGAAGCAGGGACAGGGACCTACAATGAGCAGTTCTTC. This chain links TRBV6-1 with TRBJ2-1, with 9 positions matching TRBD1. This CDR3 has 16 residues. J was trimmed by 2 bases and V by 0 bases; bases with no gene match: 2. Germline-derived CDR1 and CDR2 are MNHNS and SASEGT.

This chain connects TRBV3-1 (or the pseudogene TRBV3-2) to TRBJ2-5; the D is unclear. The CDR3 totals 15 residues. Deletions cut 3 bases from V and 2 bases from J, with 13 bases between. Per germline, CDR1 LGHDT and CDR2 YNNKEL (reference sequence). The DNA for the CDR3 is TGTGCCAGCAGCCACCCTAGGAACTATCAAGAGACCCAGTACTTC. Amino acid sequence: CASSHPRNYQETQYF.

The chain joins TRBV5-6 to TRBJ2-1; D is undetermined. The germline gives CDR1 SGHDT, CDR2 YYEEEE. Trimming shortened V by 3 bases and J by 4 bases, and 2 bases separated the two germline ends. The length of the CDR3 is 11 residues. The chain's CDR3 is CASSSYNEQFF. CDR3 DNA: TGTGCCAGCAGCTCGTACAATGAGCAGTTCTTC.

The gene calls are TRBV11-2 and TRBJ2-1, with TRBD2 identical over 10 bases. The V and J ends lost 6 bases and 6 bases, in that order; junction bases with no gene match: 11. Germline loops: CDR1 SGHAT, CDR2 FQNNGV. The CDR3 covers 16 residues. CDR3 in amino acids: CASSYIAGGRINEQFF. The CDR3 region has the DNA TGTGCCAGCAGTTATATAGCGGGAGGTCGGATCAATGAGCAGTTCTTC. The whole variable domain, remainder taken from reference TRBV11-2 and TRBJ2-1, is EAGVAQSPRYKIIEKRQSVAFWCNPISGHATLYWYQQILGQGPKLLIQFQNNGVVDDSQLPKDRFSAERLKGVDSTLKIQPAKLEDSAVYLCASSYIAGGRINEQFFGPGTRLTVL.

This clone came up once. V is TRBV27 and J is TRBJ1-6, with no clear D. Trimming cost V 2 bases and J 9 bases, with 8 bases left between them. The CDR3 sequence is 13 residues long. Germline values: CDR1 MNHEY, CDR2 SMNVEV (reference sequence). CDR3 sequence: CASSLQSGSPLHF. The CDR3 nucleotides are TGTGCCAGCAGTTTACAGTCAGGTTCACCCCTCCACTTT.

The chain is built from TRBV6-2 or TRBV6-3 and TRBJ1-5; D ambiguous. Trimming left V 2 bases short and J 3 bases short, with 11 bases between. The CDR3 runs 15 residues. Germline V lookup: CDR1 MNHEY, CDR2 SVGEGT. This chain's CDR3 is CASSYTAGINQPQHF. The CDR3 nucleotides are TGTGCCAGCAGTTACACTGCAGGAATCAATCAGCCCCAGCATTTT.

The chain employs TRBV19 and TRBJ2-5, with D possibly TRBD2 on 6 matching bases. The V gene lost 3 bases and the J gene lost 5 bases, with 19 bases spanning the gap. From germline, CDR1 is LNHDA and CDR2 SQIVND (reference sequence). CDR3 length: 16 amino acids. CDR3 nucleotide sequence: TGTGCCAGTAGTATGGGCCGTTTGGACCGGGGGGAGACCCAGTACTTC. Translating it yields CASSMGRLDRGETQYF.

The chain couples TRBV30 to TRBJ2-5; TRBD1 might be the D (5 bases). The V gene lost 5 bases and the J gene lost 1 base, with 11 bases spanning the gap. The germline V gene encodes CDR1 GTSNPN and CDR2 SVGIG (reference sequence). The CDR3 is made up of 13 amino acids. Here the CDR3 reads CAWATVFQETQYF. CDR3 bases: TGTGCCTGGGCGACAGTTTTCCAAGAGACCCAGTACTTC.

Notes on this clone: The germline gene is not matched at one end of the junction; a read error may be the cause. The chain combines TRBV25-1 with TRBJ2-5; D call uncertain. This CDR3 contains 13 residues. Looked up from germline, CDR1 is MGHDK and CDR2 is SYGVNS. As DNA, the CDR3 is TGTGCCAGCGGCCCGGGCCTCCAACAGACCCAGTACTTC. As protein: CASGPGLQQTQYF.

V and J are TRBV19 and TRBJ1-5, with D perhaps matching TRBD1 (6 bases). The CDR3 contains 15 residues. V shed 9 bases and J shed 2 bases, with 17 bases lying between them. CDR1 LNHDA and CDR2 SQIVND come from the germline V gene (reference sequence). The DNA of the CDR3 is TGTGCCAGCTCCTGGGGGGCGGAAGGCAATCAGCCCCAGCATTTT. Encoded protein: CASSWGAEGNQPQHF.

The J gene is TRBJ1-3, the V gene TRBV5-1, with D uncertain. Germline V gene data show CDR1 as SGHRS and CDR2 as YFSETQ. The CDR3 runs to 13 residues. V lost 0 bases to trimming and J lost 3 bases, with 4 bases between them. The CDR3 region has the DNA TGCGCCAGCAGCTTGGCCGGTGGAAACACCATATATTTT. Translation: CASSLAGGNTIYF.

This CDR3 is CASSLRGLGEKLFF. As DNA, the CDR3 is TGTGCCAGCAGTCTGAGGGGATTAGGCGAAAAACTGTTTTTT. V is TRBV28 and J is TRBJ1-4, with a possible D match to TRBD1 (5 bases). There are 14 residues in the CDR3. With 5 bases removed from V and 8 bases from J, the gap between germline ends came to 15 bases. Germline CDR1 reads MDHEN; CDR2 reads SYDVKM.

The chain combines TRBV12-3 or TRBV12-4 with TRBJ1-6, with D unclear. This CDR3 comprises 13 residues. V was cut by 7 bases and J by 7 bases, with 11 bases left in between. The CDR3 loop is CASTRANNSPLHF. The CDR3 coding sequence is TGTGCCAGCACTCGGGCGAACAATTCACCCCTCCACTTT.

This chain uses TRBV2 with TRBJ2-1; D gene ambiguous. Germline CDR1 SNHLY, CDR2 FYNNEI. The CDR3 has 13 amino acids. V was trimmed by 6 bases and J by 9 bases, leaving 15 bases between them. Here the CDR3 DNA reads TGTGCCAGCAGCCAGGCGGCTCCCGTTGAGCAGTTCTTC. Translation gives CASSQAAPVEQFF.

The chain employs TRBV10-3 and TRBJ1-1, with no clear D. V lost 3 bases to trimming and J lost 0 bases, with 5 bases between them. The CDR3 extends over 13 amino acids. Per the germline V gene, CDR1 is ENHRY and CDR2 is SYGVKD. CDR3 DNA sequence: TGTGCCATCAGTGAAGCGGTGAACACTGAAGCTTTCTTT. Encoded protein: CAISEAVNTEAFF.

This chain connects TRBV28 to TRBJ1-2; 8 nucleotides line up with TRBD1. Germline-derived CDR1 and CDR2 are MDHEN and SYDVKM. J gave up 7 bases and V 7 bases, and 14 bases lay outside the gene matches. The CDR3 contains 15 residues. The CDR3 nucleotides are TGTGCCAGCACCTCCGGGACAGGAGTTTATGGTGGCTACACCTTC. Protein: CASTSGTGVYGGYTF.

This clone was seen a single time. The chain carries TRBV30 and TRBJ2-5; perhaps TRBD2 as D (6 bases). The V and J ends lost 1 base and 3 bases respectively, with 9 bases between them. Germline values: CDR1 GTSNPN, CDR2 SVGIG (reference sequence). The CDR3 is 13 amino acids. CDR3 sequence: CAWSGRGKETQYF. The CDR3 DNA follows: TGTGCCTGGAGTGGGAGGGGAAAAGAGACCCAGTACTTC.

This clone was counted a single time. The chain employs TRBV18 and TRBJ1-2; 9 bases match TRBD1. The CDR3 is made up of 16 amino acids. V lost 3 bases, J lost 4 bases, and 9 bases stayed unmatched. Germline CDR1 KGHSH, CDR2 LQKENI. CDR3: CASSPIDWTGVYGYTF. The CDR3 DNA follows: TGTGCCAGCTCACCTATCGATTGGACAGGGGTCTATGGCTACACCTTC.

V gene TRBV12-2 combines with J gene TRBJ1-5; the DNA was not used to check the table's D call, TRBD1. TRBV12-2 is annotated as a pseudogene. The CDR3 runs to 13 residues. Here the CDR3 reads CASRGTGNQPQHF. The CDR3 DNA sequence: TGTGCAAGCCGTGGGACAGGCAATCAGCCCCAGCATTTT.

The chain joins TRBV6-5 to TRBJ1-1, with unresolved D. This CDR3 is 11 amino acids long. Trimming removed 6 bases at V and 10 bases at J, with 12 bases between. Looked up from germline, CDR1 is MNHEY and CDR2 is SVGAGI. This CDR3 is CASRGKGGAFF. Written as DNA, the CDR3 is TGTGCCAGCAGGGGGAAGGGAGGAGCTTTCTTT.

This clone was picked up one time. This chain uses TRBV5-1 with TRBJ1-4, with D tentatively TRBD1 (5 bases). This CDR3 is 14 amino acids long. V lost 1 base and J lost 4, with 8 bases in between. The V gene's germline CDR1 is SGHRS and CDR2 YFSETQ. The CDR3 region has the DNA TGCGCCAGCAGCTTGTGGGGGGGTAATGAAAAACTGTTTTTT. This codes for CASSLWGGNEKLFF.

The chain couples TRBV3-1 (or the pseudogene TRBV3-2) to TRBJ2-1; D is possibly TRBD2 (6 bases). CDR3 length: 15 amino acids. Trimming took off 3 bases at V and 4 bases at J, with 13 bases between the two ends. The germline V gene has CDR1 LGHDT and CDR2 YNNKEL (reference sequence). The chain's CDR3 is CASSHPGGGYNEQFF. The CDR3 coding sequence is TGTGCCAGCAGCCACCCTGGGGGAGGATACAATGAGCAGTTCTTC.

The gene calls are TRBV2 and TRBJ2-7, with 8 bases that match TRBD1. The V and J ends lost 6 bases and 3 bases, in that order; junction bases with no gene match: 1. CDR1 and CDR2 (germline): SNHLY, FYNNEI. This CDR3 region has 12 residues. This CDR3 reads CASSGQGYEQYF. In DNA form, the CDR3 reads TGTGCCAGCAGCGGACAGGGCTACGAGCAGTACTTC.

This chain links TRBV30 with TRBJ1-1; 7 bases agree with TRBD1. CDR1 is GTSNPN, CDR2 SVGIG, per germline (reference sequence). CDR3 length: 12 amino acids. The CDR3 spells CTGAGVNTEAFF. DNA for the CDR3: TGTACAGGGGCGGGGGTTAACACTGAAGCTTTCTTT.